This TCR beta chain was obtained from a study of post-analysis software for immune sequencing data. Looking at the study overall: The courses of disease that were included comprised relapsing-remitting, secondary progressive and progressive-relapsing multiple sclerosis. Study-level findings and limits: Five TRBV segments (TRBV5-6, TRBV5-1 and TRBV20-1 among them) occurred more frequently in patients than in controls.

In regard to this clonotype: Its matching antigen is unknown.

In germline, CDR1 is MNHEY, CDR2 SVGEGT. This CDR3 comprises 17 residues. V was shortened by 7 bases and J by 2 bases, with 23 bases between the two germline ends. Prepared TCR beta cDNA libraries contained unique molecular identifiers. TCRdb re-derived calls from the PCR reads in MiXCR, one entry per CDR3 protein. The sample consists of some 700,000 distinct CDR3 sequences, 55% to 60% of them appearing once. The clonotype was recovered from a girl aged 2 to 10 with multiple sclerosis. V usage is TRBV6-2 or TRBV6-3 and J usage is TRBJ2-5; D may be TRBD2 (6 bases). The sample was blood. CDR3 bases: TGTGCCAGCAACGGAGACGCTCCGACTAGAGGGCAAGAGACCCAGTACTTC. Its protein is CASNGDAPTRGQETQYF.